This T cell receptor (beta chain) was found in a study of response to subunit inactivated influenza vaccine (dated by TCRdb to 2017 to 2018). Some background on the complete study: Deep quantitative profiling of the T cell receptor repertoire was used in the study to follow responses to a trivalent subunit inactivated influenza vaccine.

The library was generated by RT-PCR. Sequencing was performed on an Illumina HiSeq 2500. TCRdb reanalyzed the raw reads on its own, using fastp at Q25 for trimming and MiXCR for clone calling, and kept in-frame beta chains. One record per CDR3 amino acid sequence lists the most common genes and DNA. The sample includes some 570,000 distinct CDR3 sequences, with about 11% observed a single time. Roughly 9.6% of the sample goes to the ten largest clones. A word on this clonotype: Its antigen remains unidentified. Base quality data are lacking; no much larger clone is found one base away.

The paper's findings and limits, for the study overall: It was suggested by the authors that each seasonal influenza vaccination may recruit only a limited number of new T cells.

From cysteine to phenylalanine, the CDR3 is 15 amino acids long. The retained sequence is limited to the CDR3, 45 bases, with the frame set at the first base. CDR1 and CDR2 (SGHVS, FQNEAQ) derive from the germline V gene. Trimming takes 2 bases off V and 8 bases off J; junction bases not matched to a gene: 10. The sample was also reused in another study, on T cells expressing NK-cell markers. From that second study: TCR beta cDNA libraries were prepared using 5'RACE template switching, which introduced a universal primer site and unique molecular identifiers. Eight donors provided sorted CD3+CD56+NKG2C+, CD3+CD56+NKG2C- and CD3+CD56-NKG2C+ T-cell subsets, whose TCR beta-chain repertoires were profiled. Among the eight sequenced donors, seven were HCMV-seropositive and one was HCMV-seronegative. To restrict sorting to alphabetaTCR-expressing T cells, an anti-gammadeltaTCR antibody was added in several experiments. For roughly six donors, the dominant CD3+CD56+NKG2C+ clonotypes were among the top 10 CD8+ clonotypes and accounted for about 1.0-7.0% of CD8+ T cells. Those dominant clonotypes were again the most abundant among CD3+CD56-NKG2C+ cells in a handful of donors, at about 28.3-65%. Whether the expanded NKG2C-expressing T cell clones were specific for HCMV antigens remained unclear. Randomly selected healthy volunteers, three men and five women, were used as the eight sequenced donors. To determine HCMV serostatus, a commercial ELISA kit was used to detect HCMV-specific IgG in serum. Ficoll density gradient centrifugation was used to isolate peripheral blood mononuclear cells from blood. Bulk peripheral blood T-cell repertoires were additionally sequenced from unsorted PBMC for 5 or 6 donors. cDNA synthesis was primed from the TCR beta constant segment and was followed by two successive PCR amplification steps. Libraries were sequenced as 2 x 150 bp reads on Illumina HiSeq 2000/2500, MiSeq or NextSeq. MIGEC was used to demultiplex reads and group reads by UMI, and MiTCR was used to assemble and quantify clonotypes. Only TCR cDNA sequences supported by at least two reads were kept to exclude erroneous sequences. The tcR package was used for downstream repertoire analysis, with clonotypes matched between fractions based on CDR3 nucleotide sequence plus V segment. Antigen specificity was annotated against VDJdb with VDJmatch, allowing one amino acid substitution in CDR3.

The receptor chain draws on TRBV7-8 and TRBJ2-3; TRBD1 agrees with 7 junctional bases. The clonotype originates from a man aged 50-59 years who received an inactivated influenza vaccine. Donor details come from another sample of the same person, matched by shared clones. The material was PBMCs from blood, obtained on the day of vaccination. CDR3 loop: CASSLIRMTGPTQYF. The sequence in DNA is TGTGCCAGCAGCTTAATAAGGATGACAGGGCCTACGCAGTATTTT.